A selection of T cell receptor beta chains follows, all from one sample in a study of T cell responses to AZD1222 COVID-19 vaccine. Measured with immunoSEQ multiplex PCR; TCRdb has only the in-frame clones, and not every one. Among approximately 150,000 clones listed, about 89% were seen once. Specimen: peripheral blood, collected on day 0 of AZD1222 vaccination. The receptors come from an adult in good health. CDR3s include the opening cysteine and the closing phenylalanine or tryptophan. A D gene is named only where the DNA matches it firmly. Some rows have no size entry. The others give once, few or many, or a class for an expanded clone.

V	J	size	D	CDR3	DNA
TRBV6-5	TRBJ1-5	few	.	CASSTRGRAGAHF	TGTGCCAGCAGTACGAGAGGTCGGGCGGGCGCGCATTTT
TRBV6-5	TRBJ1-6	.	TRBD1	CASSTQQGNSPLHF	TGTGCCAGCAGTACTCAACAGGGGAATTCACCCCTCCACTTT
TRBV7-9	TRBJ2-7	.	TRBD1	CASSFGGTGTYEQYF	TGTGCCAGCAGCTTCGGTGGGACAGGAACCTACGAGCAGTACTTC
TRBV29-1	TRBJ1-1	.	TRBD1	CSTRFPGQGGSGTEAFF	TGCAGCACACGGTTTCCGGGGCAGGGGGGTTCGGGGACTGAAGCTTTCTTT
TRBV10-2	TRBJ2-1	.	TRBD2	CASTAAGGLNEQFF	TGCGCCAGCACCGCCGCGGGAGGGCTCAATGAGCAGTTCTTC
TRBV6-5	TRBJ1-6	.	.	CASRGLAGADSPLHF	TGTGCCAGCAGAGGGTTGGCAGGGGCGGATTCACCCCTCCACTTT
TRBV7-2	TRBJ1-1	few	.	CASSLVRNTEAFF	TGTGCCAGCAGCTTGGTAAGGAACACTGAAGCTTTCTTT
TRBV4-2	TRBJ1-6	.	.	CASSQGSVMDNSPLHF	TGTGCCAGCAGCCAAGGTTCTGTCATGGATAATTCACCCCTCCACTTT
TRBV19	TRBJ2-1	.	TRBD2	CASSIRSRGGEQFF	TGTGCCAGTAGTATCCGCTCACGGGGGGGAGAGCAGTTCTTC
TRBV28	TRBJ1-2	.	TRBD1	CASSLGTGANYGYTF	TGTGCCAGCAGCTTGGGGACAGGGGCCAACTATGGCTACACCTTC
TRBV6-2/TRBV6-3	TRBJ1-5	once	TRBD1	CASSYSQGAGNQPQHF	TGTGCCAGCAGTTACTCACAGGGGGCGGGCAATCAGCCCCAGCATTTT
TRBV19	TRBJ2-7	.	.	CASSINRDGSYEQYF	TGTGCCAGTAGTATAAACCGGGACGGATCCTACGAGCAGTACTTC
TRBV5-4	TRBJ2-7	.	TRBD1	CASSLGGQRSYEQYF	TGTGCCAGCAGCTTAGGGGGCCAGAGGTCCTACGAGCAGTACTTC